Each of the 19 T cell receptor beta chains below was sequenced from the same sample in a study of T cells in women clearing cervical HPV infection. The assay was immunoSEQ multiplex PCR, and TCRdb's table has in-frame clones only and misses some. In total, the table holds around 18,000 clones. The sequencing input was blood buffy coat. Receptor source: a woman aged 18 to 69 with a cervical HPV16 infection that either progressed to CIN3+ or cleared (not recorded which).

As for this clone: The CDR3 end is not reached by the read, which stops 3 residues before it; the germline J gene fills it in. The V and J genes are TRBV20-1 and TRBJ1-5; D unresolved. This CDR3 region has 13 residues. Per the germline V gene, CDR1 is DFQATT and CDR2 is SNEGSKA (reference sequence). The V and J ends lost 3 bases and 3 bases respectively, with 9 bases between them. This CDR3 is CSASVSPNQPQHF. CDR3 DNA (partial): TGCAGTGCTAGCGTGTCTCCCAATCAGCCC.

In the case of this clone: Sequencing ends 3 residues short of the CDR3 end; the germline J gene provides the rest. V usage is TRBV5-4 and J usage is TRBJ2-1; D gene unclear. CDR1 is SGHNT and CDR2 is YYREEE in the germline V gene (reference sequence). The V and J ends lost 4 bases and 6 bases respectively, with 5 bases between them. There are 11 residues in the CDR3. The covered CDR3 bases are TGTGCCAGCAGCCTCTCCAATGAG. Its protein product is CASSLSNE. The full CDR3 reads CASSLSNEQFF.

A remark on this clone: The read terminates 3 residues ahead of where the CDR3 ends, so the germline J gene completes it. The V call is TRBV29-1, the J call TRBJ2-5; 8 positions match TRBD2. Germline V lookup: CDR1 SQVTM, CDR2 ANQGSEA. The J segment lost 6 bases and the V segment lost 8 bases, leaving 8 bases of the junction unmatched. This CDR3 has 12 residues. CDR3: CSFRAGGQTQYF. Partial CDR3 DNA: TGCAGCTTCCGGGCGGGGGGCCAGACC. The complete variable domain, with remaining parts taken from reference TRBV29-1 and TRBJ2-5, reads SAVISQKPSRDICQRGTSLTIQCQVDSQVTMMFWYRQQPGQSLTLIATANQGSEATYESGFVIDKFPISRPNLTFSTLTVSNMSPEDSSIYLCSFRAGGQTQYFGPGTRLLVL.

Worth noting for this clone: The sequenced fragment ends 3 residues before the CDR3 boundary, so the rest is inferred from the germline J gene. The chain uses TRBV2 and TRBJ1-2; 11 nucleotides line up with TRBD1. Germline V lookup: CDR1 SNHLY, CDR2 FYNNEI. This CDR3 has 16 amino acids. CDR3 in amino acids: CASSDFSGQGARGYTF. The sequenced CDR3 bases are TGTGCCAGCAGTGACTTCAGCGGACAGGGGGCGAGAGGC. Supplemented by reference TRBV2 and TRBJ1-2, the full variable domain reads EPEVTQTPSHQVTQMGQEVILRCVPISNHLYFYWYRQILGQKVEFLVSFYNNEISEKSEIFDDQFSVERPDGSNFTLKIRSTKLEDSAMYFCASSDFSGQGARGYTFGSGTRLTVV.

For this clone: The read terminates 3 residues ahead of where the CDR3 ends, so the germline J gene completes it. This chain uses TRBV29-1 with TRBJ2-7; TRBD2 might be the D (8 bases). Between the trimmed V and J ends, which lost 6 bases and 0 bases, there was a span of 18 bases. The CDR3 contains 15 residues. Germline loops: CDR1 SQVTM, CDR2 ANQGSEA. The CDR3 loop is CSVGGGRGFSYEQYF. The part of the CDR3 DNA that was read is TGCAGCGTCGGGGGGGGCAGGGGGTTCTCCTACGAG.

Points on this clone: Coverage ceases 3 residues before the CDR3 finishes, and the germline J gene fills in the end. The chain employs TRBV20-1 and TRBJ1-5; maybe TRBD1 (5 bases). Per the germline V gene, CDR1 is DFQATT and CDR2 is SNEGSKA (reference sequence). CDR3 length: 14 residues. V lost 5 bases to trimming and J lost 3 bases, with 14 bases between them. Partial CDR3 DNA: TGCAGTGCTTGGGAGGGGCGGAACAATCAGCCC. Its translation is CSAWEGRNNQP. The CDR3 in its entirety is CSAWEGRNNQPQHF.

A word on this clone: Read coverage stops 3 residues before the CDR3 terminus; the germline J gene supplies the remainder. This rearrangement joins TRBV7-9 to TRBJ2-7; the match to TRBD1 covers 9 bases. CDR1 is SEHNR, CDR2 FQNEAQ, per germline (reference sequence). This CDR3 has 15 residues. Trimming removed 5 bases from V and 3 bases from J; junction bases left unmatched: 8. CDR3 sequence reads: CASSPRTGVLYEQYF. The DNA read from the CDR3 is TGTGCCAGCAGCCCCCGGACAGGGGTTCTCTACGAG.

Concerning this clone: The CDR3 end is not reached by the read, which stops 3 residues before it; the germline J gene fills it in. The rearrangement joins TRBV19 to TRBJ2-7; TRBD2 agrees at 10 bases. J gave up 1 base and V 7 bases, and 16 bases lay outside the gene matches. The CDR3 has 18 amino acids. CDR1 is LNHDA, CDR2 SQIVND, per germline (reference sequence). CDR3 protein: CASTSASGGAGRSYEQYF. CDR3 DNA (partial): TGTGCCAGTACCTCGGCTAGCGGGGGAGCGGGCCGGTCCTACGAG.

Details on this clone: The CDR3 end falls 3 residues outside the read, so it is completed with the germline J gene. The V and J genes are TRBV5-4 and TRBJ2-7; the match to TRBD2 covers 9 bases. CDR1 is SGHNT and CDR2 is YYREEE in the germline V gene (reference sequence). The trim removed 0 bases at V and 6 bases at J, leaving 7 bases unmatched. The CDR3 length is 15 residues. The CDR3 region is CASSLGIAGESEQYF. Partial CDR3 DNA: TGTGCCAGCAGCTTGGGGATAGCGGGGGAGAGCGAG.

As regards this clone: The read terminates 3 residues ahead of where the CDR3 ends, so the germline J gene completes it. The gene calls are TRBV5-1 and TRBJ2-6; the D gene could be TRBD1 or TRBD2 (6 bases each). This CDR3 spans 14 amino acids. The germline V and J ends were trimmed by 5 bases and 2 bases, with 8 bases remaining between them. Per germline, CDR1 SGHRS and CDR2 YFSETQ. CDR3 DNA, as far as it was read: TGCGCCAGCAGGGAGGGGGCTGGGGCCAACGTC. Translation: CASREGAGANV. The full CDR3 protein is CASREGAGANVLTF. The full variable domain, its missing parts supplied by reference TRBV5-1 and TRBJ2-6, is KAGVTQTPRYLIKTRGQQVTLSCSPISGHRSVSWYQQTPGQGLQFLFEYFSETQRNKGNFPGRFSGRQFSNSRSEMNVSTLELGDSALYLCASREGAGANVLTFGAGSRLTVL.

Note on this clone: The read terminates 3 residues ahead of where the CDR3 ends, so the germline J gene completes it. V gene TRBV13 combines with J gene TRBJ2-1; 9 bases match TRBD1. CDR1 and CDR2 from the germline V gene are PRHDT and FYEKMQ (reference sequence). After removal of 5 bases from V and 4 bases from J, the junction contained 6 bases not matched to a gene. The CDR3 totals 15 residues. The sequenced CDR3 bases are TGTGCCAGCAGCACGGGGGACAGGGATTACAATGAG. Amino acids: CASSTGDRDYNE. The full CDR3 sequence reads CASSTGDRDYNEQFF.

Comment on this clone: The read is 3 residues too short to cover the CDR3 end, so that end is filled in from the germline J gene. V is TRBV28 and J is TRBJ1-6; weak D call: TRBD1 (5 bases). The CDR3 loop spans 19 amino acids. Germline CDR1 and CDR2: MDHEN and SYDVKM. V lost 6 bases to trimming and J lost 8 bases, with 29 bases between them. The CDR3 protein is CASSSNLHPPGLRDSPLHF. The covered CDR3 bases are TGTGCCAGCAGCTCCAACCTCCATCCCCCGGGCCTCAGGGATTCACCC.

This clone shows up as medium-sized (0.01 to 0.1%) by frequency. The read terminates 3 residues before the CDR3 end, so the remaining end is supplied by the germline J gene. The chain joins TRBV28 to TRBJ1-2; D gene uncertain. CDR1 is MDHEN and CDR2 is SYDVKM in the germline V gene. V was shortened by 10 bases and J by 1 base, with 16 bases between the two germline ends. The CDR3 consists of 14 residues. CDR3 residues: CAIRRAGLNYGYTF. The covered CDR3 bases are TGTGCCATCCGGCGGGCGGGCCTTAACTATGGC.

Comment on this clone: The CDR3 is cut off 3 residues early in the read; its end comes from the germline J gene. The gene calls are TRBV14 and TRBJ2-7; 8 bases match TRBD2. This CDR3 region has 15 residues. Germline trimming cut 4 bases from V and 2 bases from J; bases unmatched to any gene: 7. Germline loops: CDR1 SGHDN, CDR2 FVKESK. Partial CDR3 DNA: TGTGCCAGCAGCCCCTTGGGCGGGGGGACCTACGAG. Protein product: CASSPLGGGTYE. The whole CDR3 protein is CASSPLGGGTYEQYF.

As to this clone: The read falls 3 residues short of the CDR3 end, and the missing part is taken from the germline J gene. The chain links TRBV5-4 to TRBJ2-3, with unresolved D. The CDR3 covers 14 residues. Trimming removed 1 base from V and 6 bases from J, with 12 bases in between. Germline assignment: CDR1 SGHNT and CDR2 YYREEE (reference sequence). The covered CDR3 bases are TGTGCCAGCAGCTTGTGGCAGAGGCCGGATACG. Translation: CASSLWQRPDT. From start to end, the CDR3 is CASSLWQRPDTQYF.

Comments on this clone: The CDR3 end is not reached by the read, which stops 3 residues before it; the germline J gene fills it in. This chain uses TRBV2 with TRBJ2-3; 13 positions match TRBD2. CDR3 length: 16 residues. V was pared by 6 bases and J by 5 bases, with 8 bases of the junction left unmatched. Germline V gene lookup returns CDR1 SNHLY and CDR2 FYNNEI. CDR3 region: CASSALLAGGRDTQYF. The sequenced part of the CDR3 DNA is TGTGCCAGCAGCGCCCTACTAGCGGGGGGGAGAGATACG.

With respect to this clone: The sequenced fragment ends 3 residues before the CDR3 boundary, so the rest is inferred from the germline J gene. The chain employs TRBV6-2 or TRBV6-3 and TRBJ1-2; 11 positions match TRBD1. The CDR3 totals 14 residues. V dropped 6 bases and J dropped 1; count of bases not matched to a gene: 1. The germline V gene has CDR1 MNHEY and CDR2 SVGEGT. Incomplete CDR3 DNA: TGTGCCAGCAGGGGACAGGGGGATAACTATGGC. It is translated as CASRGQGDNYG. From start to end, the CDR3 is CASRGQGDNYGYTF.

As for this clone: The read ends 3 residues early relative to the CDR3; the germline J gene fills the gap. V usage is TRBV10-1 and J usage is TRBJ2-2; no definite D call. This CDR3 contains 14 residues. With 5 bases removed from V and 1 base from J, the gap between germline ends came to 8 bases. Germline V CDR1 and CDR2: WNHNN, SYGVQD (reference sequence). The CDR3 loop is CASSQAWNTGELFF. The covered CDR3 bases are TGCGCCAGCAGTCAGGCCTGGAACACCGGGGAG.

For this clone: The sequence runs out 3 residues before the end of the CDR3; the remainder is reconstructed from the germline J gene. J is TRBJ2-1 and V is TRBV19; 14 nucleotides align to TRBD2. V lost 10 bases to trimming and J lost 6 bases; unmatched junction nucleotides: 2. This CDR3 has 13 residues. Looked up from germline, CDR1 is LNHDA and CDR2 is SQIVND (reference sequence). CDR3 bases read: TGTGCCACGACTAGCGGGGGGGCCAATGAG. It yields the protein CATTSGGANE. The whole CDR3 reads CATTSGGANEQFF.